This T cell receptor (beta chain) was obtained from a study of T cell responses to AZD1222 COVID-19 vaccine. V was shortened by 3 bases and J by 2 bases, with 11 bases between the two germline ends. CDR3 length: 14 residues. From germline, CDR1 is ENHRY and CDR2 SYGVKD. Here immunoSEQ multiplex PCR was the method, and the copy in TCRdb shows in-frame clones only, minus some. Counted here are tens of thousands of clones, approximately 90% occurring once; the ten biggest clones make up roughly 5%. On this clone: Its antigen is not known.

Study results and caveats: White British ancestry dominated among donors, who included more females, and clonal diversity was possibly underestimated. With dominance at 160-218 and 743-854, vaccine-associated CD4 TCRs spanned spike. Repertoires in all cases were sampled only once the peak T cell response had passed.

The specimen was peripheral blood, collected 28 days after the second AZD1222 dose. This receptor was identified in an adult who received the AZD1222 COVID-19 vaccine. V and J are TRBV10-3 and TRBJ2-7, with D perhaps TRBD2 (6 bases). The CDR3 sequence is CAISDGTGPYEQYF. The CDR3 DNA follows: TGTGCCATCAGTGACGGGACTGGGCCCTACGAGCAGTACTTC.